The source of this TCR beta chain is a study of T cells in Graves' hyperthyroidism and ophthalmopathy. From RNA transcripts, TCR beta CDR3 regions were amplified. Researchers ran a first-round RT-PCR on the TCR CDR3 using the HTBI primer set. TCRdb ran MiXCR on the multiplex PCR reads and lists one entry per CDR3 protein. The sample has some 560,000 distinct CDR3 sequences, approximately 15% seen once; the top ten hold 11% to 15%. This clonotype has a count of ten or more. The CDR3 runs 18 residues. The junction had 20 bases not matched to a gene; V was cut back by 4 bases and J by 7 bases. Germline V gene sequence: CDR1 LGHDT, CDR2 YNNKEL (reference sequence).

The source is a woman aged 40 to 50 with Graves' hyperthyroidism. The J gene is TRBJ2-5, the V gene TRBV3-1, with TRBD1 matching 8 bases. The sequenced sample was blood. The CDR3 reads CASSPKWDRNSYGGTQYF. CDR3 coding DNA: TGTGCCAGCAGCCCCAAATGGGACAGGAACTCCTACGGGGGGACCCAGTACTTC.